The 19 T cell receptor beta chains below all came from one sample that was sequenced in a study of Ad26.COV2.S vaccination and SARS-CoV-2 variants. Regarding treatment: roughly 18 received Ad26.COV2.S at low or high dose, single or two shots; 5 received placebo; per-sample allocation not given. At day 63 after the first vaccine or placebo injection, samples were drawn. The repertoire was sequenced with immunoSEQ multiplex PCR; TCRdb's copy has only in-frame clones and lacks some. Of a few hundred thousand clones in the sample, roughly 80% were seen once. This specimen consisted of peripheral blood, obtained in a trial of Ad26.COV2.S vaccine versus placebo. The receptors stem from a person between 18 and 59 years old who received the Ad26.COV2.S COVID-19 vaccine or a placebo.

This clone was recorded once. The V and J genes are TRBV9 and TRBJ2-5, with D perhaps TRBD2 (6 bases). Trimming removed 3 bases at V and 2 bases at J, with 23 bases between. The CDR3 runs 18 residues. The V gene's germline CDR1 is SGDLS and CDR2 YYNGEE. The CDR3 loop is CASSASGAGTLPQETQYF. The CDR3 bases are TGTGCCAGCAGCGCGTCAGGCGCCGGGACTTTGCCGCAAGAGACCCAGTACTTC.

The chain uses TRBV18 and TRBJ2-5; 14 bases fit TRBD2. Germline V lookup: CDR1 KGHSH, CDR2 LQKENI. The CDR3 sequence is 19 residues long. J lost 2 bases, V lost 3 bases, and 11 bases had no gene match. Here the CDR3 reads CASSPRGLAGVWKQETQYF. Written as DNA, the CDR3 is TGTGCCAGCTCACCCCGGGGACTAGCGGGAGTATGGAAACAAGAGACCCAGTACTTC.

The chain joins TRBV11-3 to TRBJ1-2; no reliable D call. V lost 0 bases and J lost 8, with 13 bases in between. The CDR3 loop spans 14 amino acids. The germline CDR1 and CDR2 sequences are SGHNT and YENEEA. In nucleotides, the CDR3 is TGTGCCAGCAGCTTAGAGCGGGGATTCGGGGGCTACACCTTC. Translated, it gives CASSLERGFGGYTF.

A single count supports this clone. Germline is not matched at one junction end, which may reflect a read error. The chain combines TRBV11-3 with TRBJ2-1, with D possibly matching TRBD2 (6 bases). CDR3 length: 13 residues. Germline CDR1 is SGHNT and CDR2 is YENEEA. The CDR3 spells CASARDSDNEQFF. The CDR3 DNA reads TGTGCCAGCGCCCGGGACTCCGACAATGAGCAGTTCTTC.

The chain joins TRBV7-9 to TRBJ2-5; no firm D call. The CDR3 loop spans 14 amino acids. The germline CDR1 and CDR2 sequences are SEHNR and FQNEAQ (reference sequence). V shed 6 bases and J shed 1 base, with 12 bases lying between them. The CDR3 loop is CASSSQPTQETQYF. The CDR3 nucleotides are TGTGCCAGCAGTTCACAGCCAACCCAAGAGACCCAGTACTTC.

The chain is built from TRBV27 and TRBJ1-2; possible D gene TRBD1, 5 bases. The CDR3 has 14 residues. V was shortened by 6 bases and J by 8 bases, with 19 bases between the two germline ends. Germline-derived CDR1 and CDR2 are MNHEY and SMNVEV (reference sequence). The CDR3 loop is CASRSIQGGNGYTF. In nucleotides, the CDR3 is TGTGCCAGCAGATCCATTCAGGGAGGGAACGGCTACACCTTC.

V gene TRBV4-2 combines with J gene TRBJ2-3; maybe TRBD2 (5 bases). Deletions cut 4 bases from V and 2 bases from J, with 10 bases between. The CDR3 loop spans 14 amino acids. Per germline, CDR1 LGHNA and CDR2 YNFKEQ. In nucleotides, the CDR3 is TGTGCCAGCAGCCCCTTCGGGGTCACAGATACGCAGTATTTT. Translated, it gives CASSPFGVTDTQYF.

The genes are TRBV15 and TRBJ2-5; 7 positions match TRBD2. J was trimmed by 1 base and V by 2 bases; bases with no gene match: 4. Per germline, CDR1 LNHNV and CDR2 YYDKDF (reference sequence). The CDR3 covers 15 residues. In DNA form, the CDR3 reads TGTGCCACCAGCAGACAGGGACTATTCCAAGAGACCCAGTACTTC. Translating it yields CATSRQGLFQETQYF.

The chain has TRBV9 and TRBJ2-3; no firm D call. The germline V gene has CDR1 SGDLS and CDR2 YYNGEE. This CDR3 region has 12 residues. The V end was cut by 7 bases, the J end by 3 bases, with 9 bases between. DNA for the CDR3: TGTGCCAGCGGACCCTCAACAGATACGCAGTATTTT. Translated: CASGPSTDTQYF.

This clone was counted between two and nine times. The chain couples TRBV7-7 to TRBJ2-2; D is ambiguous. The ends were cut back, 5 bases at V and 4 bases at J, with 17 bases in the middle. Per the germline V gene, CDR1 is SSHAT and CDR2 is FNYEAQ (reference sequence). The CDR3 is 16 amino acids. CDR3 protein: CASSPAHGAGTGELFF. In nucleotides, the CDR3 is TGTGCCAGCAGCCCAGCCCACGGAGCCGGCACCGGGGAGCTGTTTTTT. The full variable domain, rest sourced from reference TRBV7-7 and TRBJ2-2, is GAGVSQSPRYKVTKRGQDVTLRCDPISSHATLYWYQQALGQGPEFLTYFNYEAQPDKSGLPSDRFSAERPEGSISTLTIQRTEQRDSAMYRCASSPAHGAGTGELFFGEGSRLTVL.

Details on this clone: Mismatch with germline at one junction end may stem from a read error. The chain combines TRBV12-3 or TRBV12-4 with TRBJ2-1; 10 nucleotides line up with TRBD2. This CDR3 region has 13 residues. CDR3 sequence: CASSLTSGNGQFF. The CDR3 region has the DNA TGTGCCAGCAGTTTAACTAGCGGGAATGGGCAGTTCTTC.

This clone came up many times. This chain connects TRBV27 to TRBJ2-3; 9 nucleotides match TRBD2. Trimming took 5 bases from V and 2 from J; bases not matched to a gene: 5. The CDR3 has 15 residues. Germline V gene lookup returns CDR1 MNHEY and CDR2 SMNVEV (reference sequence). The CDR3 DNA reads as TGTGCCAGCAGTCTACTGGGACTAGCCACAGATACGCAGTATTTT. It translates to CASSLLGLATDTQYF.

The chain has TRBV5-1 and TRBJ2-1; D remains ambiguous. Trimming removed 0 bases at V and 5 bases at J, with 9 bases between. Germline CDR1 SGHRS, CDR2 YFSETQ. The CDR3 totals 14 residues. DNA of the CDR3: TGCGCCAGCAGCTTGGGGGGTGAGGACAATGAGCAGTTCTTC. Its translation is CASSLGGEDNEQFF.

This chain uses TRBV7-2 with TRBJ1-1, with 9 nucleotides matching TRBD1. V lost 5 bases to trimming and J lost 3 bases; unmatched junction nucleotides: 7. Looked up from germline, CDR1 is SGHTA and CDR2 is FQGNSA. The CDR3 consists of 15 residues. The CDR3 sequence: CASSNRRQGDTEAFF. In DNA form, the CDR3 reads TGTGCCAGCAGCAACCGGAGACAGGGGGACACTGAAGCTTTCTTT.

The sample holds one count of this clone. This chain joins TRBV7-6 and TRBJ2-1, with no clear D. Between the trimmed V and J ends, which lost 1 base and 3 bases, there was a span of 13 bases. This CDR3 comprises 16 residues. Germline CDR1 SGHVS, CDR2 FNYEAQ. The CDR3 spells CASSLVPGQHYNEQFF. Here the CDR3 DNA reads TGTGCCAGCAGCTTAGTTCCGGGCCAACACTACAATGAGCAGTTCTTC.

The V call is TRBV7-6, the J call TRBJ2-1, with 7 bases fitting TRBD2. Germline V gene data show CDR1 as SGHVS and CDR2 as FNYEAQ. Trimming cost V 1 base and J 5 bases; bases outside gene matches: 11. The CDR3 loop spans 17 amino acids. The CDR3 bases are TGTGCCAGCAGCTTAGGGCTAGCGGAGTTTATTAACAATGAGCAGTTCTTC. Translating it yields CASSLGLAEFINNEQFF.

This chain's CDR3 is CASSLSRGQGFPTNEKLFF. The CDR3 bases are TGTGCCAGCAGCTTAAGTAGGGGACAGGGGTTCCCAACTAATGAAAAACTGTTTTTT. The rearrangement uses TRBV7-9 and TRBJ1-4; 10 bases are shared with TRBD1. Germline V gives CDR1 SEHNR, CDR2 FQNEAQ (reference sequence). V shed 2 bases and J 0 bases; nucleotides not matched to a gene: 9. The CDR3 runs to 19 residues.

About this clone: The sample carries other DNA sequences with the same CDR3. V gene TRBV4-1 combines with J gene TRBJ1-2; D is unresolved. The length of the CDR3 is 15 residues. The V and J ends lost 0 bases and 4 bases respectively, with 12 bases between them. Germline V CDR1 and CDR2: MGHRA, YSYEKL. For the CDR3, the DNA is TGCGCCAGCAGCCAAGAAAGAGGGAGAGGCTATGGCTACACCTTC. It is translated as CASSQERGRGYGYTF.

The genes are TRBV5-1 and TRBJ1-2; a weak D match, TRBD1 (6 bases). The CDR3 covers 13 residues. Between the trimmed V and J ends, which lost 0 bases and 8 bases, there was a span of 11 bases. Per the germline V gene, CDR1 is SGHRS and CDR2 is YFSETQ. DNA of the CDR3: TGCGCCAGCAGCTTGGCCGTGGGGGGCGGCTACACCTTC. This gives the protein CASSLAVGGGYTF.